What follows are 18 T cell receptor beta chains derived from one specimen sequenced in a study of persistence of HIV-infected CD4 T cells. Which antigens these TCRs recognize remains unknown. This was the immunoSEQ version 4 assay in survey mode. Some clones are missing from TCRdb's copy, which holds only in-frame ones; the method was immunoSEQ multiplex PCR. The table has approximately 27,000 clones, approximately 78% seen once. Lysates of CMV-infected fibroblasts at 10 ug/mL stimulated these cells. CD40L-negative CD69-negative CD45RO-high memory CD4+ T cells were sorted as populations depleted of antigen-responding cells. Sequencing used CD4+ T cells sorted from PBMCs after roughly 18-hour stimulation, obtained from a patient who received antiretroviral therapy. Receptors originate from an adult woman with HIV who was CMV-seropositive.

The table lists this clone with a count of one. CDR3 loop: CASSFDSNQPQHF. The CDR3 DNA is TGTGCCAGCAGTTTCGACAGCAATCAGCCCCAGCATTTT. The J gene is TRBJ1-5, the V gene TRBV12-3 or TRBV12-4, with unresolved D. This CDR3 has 13 amino acids. The ends were cut back, 3 bases at V and 1 base at J, with 4 bases in the middle.

The chain employs TRBV29-1 and TRBJ2-3; TRBD2 matches 10 bases. The CDR3 sequence is 15 residues long. CDR1 and CDR2 from the germline V gene are SQVTM and ANQGSEA. V gave up 6 bases and J gave up 8 bases; unmatched junction bases: 14. The CDR3 DNA follows: TGCAGCGTGAATGGACTAGCGGAGGGATCTGGTACGCAGTATTTT. Encoded protein: CSVNGLAEGSGTQYF.

The V call is TRBV5-6, the J call TRBJ1-3, with TRBD1 as a possible D gene (5 bases). This CDR3 has 16 residues. From germline, CDR1 is SGHDT and CDR2 YYEEEE. The ends were cut back, 3 bases at V and 1 base at J, with 14 bases in the middle. The CDR3 DNA sequence: TGTGCCAGCAGCTACCTGGGACTTCCTTCTGGAAACACCATATATTTT. It is translated as CASSYLGLPSGNTIYF.

This chain connects TRBV27 to TRBJ1-2; a weak D match, TRBD1 (6 bases). The CDR3 is made up of 14 amino acids. Germline V gene data show CDR1 as MNHEY and CDR2 as SMNVEV (reference sequence). Trimming cost V 4 bases and J 4 bases, with 13 bases left between them. The CDR3 loop is CASSSLDRIYGYTF. In nucleotides, the CDR3 is TGTGCCAGCAGTTCCCTAGACAGGATCTATGGCTACACCTTC.

This chain joins TRBV4-1 and TRBJ1-2; 7 bases are shared with TRBD1. The CDR3 spans 17 residues. Trimming removed 4 bases from V and 0 bases from J; junction bases left unmatched: 11. Germline V lookup: CDR1 MGHRA, CDR2 YSYEKL. The CDR3 protein is CASSPLGTEDSNYGYTF. DNA of the CDR3: TGCGCCAGCAGCCCCCTGGGGACAGAAGATTCTAACTATGGCTACACCTTC.

The chain recombines TRBV15 with TRBJ1-5, with D perhaps matching TRBD1 (5 bases). Trimming cost V 8 bases and J 4 bases, with 12 bases left between them. The CDR3 has 13 residues. Germline CDR1 reads LNHNV; CDR2 reads YYDKDF (reference sequence). CDR3 sequence reads: CATQSDSNQPQHF. CDR3 nucleotide sequence: TGTGCCACCCAAAGCGACAGTAATCAGCCCCAGCATTTT.

This chain connects TRBV2 to TRBJ1-5, with no clear D. Germline values: CDR1 SNHLY, CDR2 FYNNEI. V was trimmed by 6 bases and J by 2 bases, leaving 11 bases between them. This CDR3 spans 14 amino acids. The chain's CDR3 is CASRIERGNQPQHF. The CDR3 DNA sequence: TGTGCCAGCAGAATTGAAAGGGGCAATCAGCCCCAGCATTTT.

The rearrangement uses TRBV7-3 and TRBJ1-1, with 8 bases fitting TRBD1. This CDR3 contains 15 residues. CDR1 and CDR2 from the germline V gene are SGHTA and FQGTGA. V dropped 1 base and J dropped 3; count of bases not matched to a gene: 4. CDR3 nucleotides: TGTGCCAGCAGCTTAAATCCAGGGGGCTACACTGAAGCTTTCTTT. Its translation: CASSLNPGGYTEAFF.

The V and J genes are TRBV5-1 and TRBJ1-2; tentatively, D is TRBD1 (5 bases). The CDR3 length is 16 residues. V was trimmed by 4 bases and J by 8 bases, leaving 24 bases between them. CDR1 is SGHRS and CDR2 is YFSETQ in the germline V gene. This chain's CDR3 is CASSLQPLGASEGYTF. DNA for the CDR3: TGCGCCAGCAGCCTCCAACCTTTAGGGGCGAGTGAAGGCTACACCTTC.

The rearrangement uses TRBV15 and TRBJ1-6; D remains unclear. Germline loops: CDR1 LNHNV, CDR2 YYDKDF (reference sequence). Trimming removed 2 bases from V and 7 bases from J, with 12 bases in between. The CDR3 has 15 residues. CDR3 sequence reads: CATSRSAGSNSPLHF. Written as DNA, the CDR3 is TGTGCCACCAGCAGAAGTGCGGGCAGCAATTCACCCCTCCACTTT.

The chain has TRBV21-1 and TRBJ1-1. TRBV21-1 is an annotated pseudogene. CDR3 length equals 16 residues. The CDR3 DNA reads TGTGCCAGTAGGTATAGGGTTTGGTCGAAACGGTCTGAAGCTTTCTTT. This codes for CASRYRVWSKRSEAFF.

The chain is built from TRBV10-3 and TRBJ2-2; D is uncertain. The CDR3 covers 14 residues. Trimming cost V 11 bases and J 5 bases, with 18 bases left between them. The V gene's germline CDR1 is ENHRY and CDR2 SYGVKD. As DNA, the CDR3 is TGTGCCTCCAAGTTTACTTCAGAAACCGGGGAGCTGTTTTTT. Translating it yields CASKFTSETGELFF.

The J gene is TRBJ1-5, the V gene TRBV19; D is undetermined. V was trimmed by 8 bases and J by 0 bases, leaving 11 bases between them. Germline lookup yields CDR1 LNHDA and CDR2 SQIVND (reference sequence). This CDR3 has 14 residues. In nucleotides, the CDR3 is TGTGCCAGTCATCAGGAGATTAGCAATCAGCCCCAGCATTTT. The encoded protein is CASHQEISNQPQHF.

This chain connects TRBV29-1 to TRBJ2-7, with 8 nucleotides matching TRBD2. Germline assignment: CDR1 SQVTM and CDR2 ANQGSEA. The J segment lost 6 bases and the V segment lost 7 bases, leaving 8 bases of the junction unmatched. The CDR3 covers 12 residues. This CDR3 reads CSAGGAMGEQYF. CDR3 coding DNA: TGCAGCGCGGGGGGGGCCATGGGCGAGCAGTACTTC.

There are a few counts of this clone. The J gene is TRBJ2-7, the V gene TRBV13; perhaps D is TRBD1 or TRBD2 (5 bases each). There are 13 residues in the CDR3. Looked up from germline, CDR1 is PRHDT and CDR2 is FYEKMQ (reference sequence). Deletions cut 6 bases from V and 0 bases from J, with 9 bases between. The CDR3 is CASRGRSSYEQYF. DNA for the CDR3: TGTGCCAGCAGGGGACGGAGCTCCTACGAGCAGTACTTC.

The chain is built from TRBV6-5 and TRBJ1-5; a possible D gene is TRBD1 (6 bases). V was trimmed by 8 bases and J by 7 bases, leaving 18 bases between them. CDR1 and CDR2 from the germline V gene are MNHEY and SVGAGI. The CDR3 sequence is 14 residues long. The CDR3 spells CASVRQEGGQPQHF. The CDR3 DNA follows: TGTGCCAGCGTTCGACAGGAGGGTGGCCAGCCCCAGCATTTT.

The chain joins TRBV7-3 to TRBJ2-1, with D possibly matching TRBD1 (6 bases). CDR3 size: 20 residues. Germline V gene lookup returns CDR1 SGHTA and CDR2 FQGTGA. The germline V and J ends were trimmed by 5 bases and 0 bases, with 26 bases remaining between them. In nucleotides, the CDR3 is TGTGCCAGCAGCCCGCCCCGCGACAGGACAATCATAAGCTCCTACAATGAGCAGTTCTTC. This encodes CASSPPRDRTIISSYNEQFF.

This clone has a single count. The V and J genes are TRBV19 and TRBJ2-4; TRBD1 is a possible D gene (5 bases). Trimming took 5 bases from V and 8 from J, leaving 13 bases between them. Germline values: CDR1 LNHDA, CDR2 SQIVND (reference sequence). This CDR3 contains 13 residues. The CDR3 sequence is CASSSTVMDIQYF. The CDR3 DNA follows: TGTGCCAGTAGTTCGACAGTAATGGACATTCAGTACTTC. The full variable domain, completed using reference TRBV19 and TRBJ2-4, is DGGITQSPKYLFRKEGQNVTLSCEQNLNHDAMYWYRQDPGQGLRLIYYSQIVNDFQKGDIAEGYSVSREKKESFPLTVTSAQKNPTAFYLCASSSTVMDIQYFGAGTRLSVL.